This is a list of T cell receptor beta chains from one sample in a study of T cells in Graves' hyperthyroidism and ophthalmopathy. TCRdb passed the multiplex PCR reads through MiXCR, listing each CDR3 protein once. The repertoire holds 600,000 to 800,000 distinct CDR3 sequences, around a third seen once, with around 30% in the top ten. The source material was blood. These receptors originate from a woman in her 40s with Graves' hyperthyroidism. Each CDR3 is given with its conserved first and last residue. The D gene is left open where the match is weak. Only some rows state a clone size, as once, few, many or a class for expanded clones.

TRBV29-1	TRBJ1-2	many	.	CSVEDPSNYGYTF	TGCAGCGTTGAAGATCCGAGTAACTATGGCTACACCTTC
TRBV5-4	TRBJ2-7	.	.	CASSPQTYLGEQYF	TGTGCCAGCAGCCCGCAGACCTATTTGGGCGAGCAGTACTTC
TRBV20-1	TRBJ1-5	few	.	CSARALGQPQHF	TGCAGTGCTAGGGCTCTCGGGCAGCCCCAGCATTTT
TRBV24-1	TRBJ2-5	many	.	CATSDLWSQETQYF	TGTGCCACCAGTGATTTGTGGAGTCAAGAGACCCAGTACTTC
TRBV7-2	TRBJ2-7	.	TRBD1	CASSYRGQGGGEQYF	TGTGCCAGCAGCTACCGGGGACAGGGGGGCGGGGAGCAGTACTTC
TRBV7-3	TRBJ2-2	many	.	CASTLGDGELFF	TGTGCCAGCACCCTAGGGGACGGGGAGCTGTTTTTT
TRBV7-8	TRBJ1-1	many	.	CASSARPAAEAFF	TGTGCCAGCAGCGCGAGACCGGCCGCTGAAGCTTTCTTT
TRBV7-7	TRBJ1-4	few	.	CASSQTAGTNEKLFF	TGTGCTAGCAGCCAAACGGCGGGGACTAATGAAAAACTGTTTTTT
TRBV9	TRBJ1-2	.	TRBD1	CASSVAAQGYYGYTF	TGTGCCAGCAGCGTAGCTGCACAGGGGTACTATGGCTACACCTTC
TRBV20-1	TRBJ2-7	many	TRBD2	CSARLAGGPGEQYF	TGCAGTGCAAGACTAGCGGGAGGGCCGGGCGAGCAGTACTTC
TRBV18	TRBJ2-5	many	.	CASSPPGEETQYF	TGTGCCAGCTCACCACCGGGGGAAGAGACCCAGTACTTC
TRBV7-8	TRBJ1-2	.	.	CASSLGGSGYGYTF	TGTGCCAGCAGCTTAGGGGGCAGCGGCTATGGCTACACCTTC
TRBV9	TRBJ2-6	.	.	CASSAQGGANVLTF	TGTGCCAGCAGCGCCCAGGGGGGGGCCAACGTCCTGACTTTC
TRBV7-9	TRBJ1-1	many	.	CASSSYRDRNTEAFF	TGTGCCAGCAGCTCATACAGGGACCGGAACACTGAAGCTTTCTTT
TRBV6-2/TRBV6-3	TRBJ2-7	few	.	CASSYASASSYEQYF	TGTGCCAGCAGTTACGCTAGCGCGAGCTCCTACGAGCAGTACTTC
TRBV7-9	TRBJ2-1	.	.	CASSPYTEQFF	TGTGCCAGCAGCCCTTATACAGAGCAGTTCTTC
TRBV19	TRBJ1-5	.	TRBD1	CASRSGTGAARVGQPQHF	TGTGCCAGTAGATCCGGGACAGGGGCCGCAAGGGTCGGTCAGCCCCAGCATTTT
TRBV20-1	TRBJ1-1	.	.	CSVASWPIGAFF	TGCAGTGTCGCGTCGTGGCCTATCGGAGCTTTCTTT
TRBV5-1	TRBJ1-4	.	.	CASSQDPPPGCSREKLFF	TGCGCCAGCAGCCAAGATCCGCCTCCCGGATGTTCTAGGGAAAAACTGTTTTTT
TRBV28	TRBJ1-2	few	TRBD1	CASRAPGQGGYGYTF	TGTGCCAGCAGGGCACCGGGACAGGGGGGCTATGGCTACACCTTC
TRBV10-3	TRBJ2-2	.	.	CAISHRRETLWAGELFF	TGTGCCATCAGCCACAGAAGGGAGACCCTCTGGGCCGGGGAGCTGTTTTTT
TRBV20-1	TRBJ2-7	many	.	CSARGTDSYEQYF	TGCAGTGCCCGCGGGACAGACTCCTACGAGCAGTACTTC
TRBV10-3	TRBJ2-5	.	.	CASSYSYGGQETQYF	TGTGCCAGCAGTTACTCATATGGGGGCCAAGAGACCCAGTACTTC
TRBV7-9	TRBJ1-2	many	.	CASSFQLDRPYTF	TGTGCCAGCAGCTTCCAACTCGACAGGCCCTACACCTTC
TRBV9	TRBJ2-3	.	TRBD1	CASSGTGQGGDTQYF	TGTGCCAGCAGCGGAACAGGACAGGGCGGCGATACGCAGTATTTT
TRBV29-1	TRBJ1-3	many	.	CSGTHGNTIYF	TGCAGCGGGACACATGGAAACACCATATATTTT
TRBV27	TRBJ1-2	.	.	CASSPYNYGYTF	TGTGCCAGCAGTCCTTATAACTATGGCTACACCTTC
TRBV9	TRBJ2-7	many	TRBD1	CASSARTGSYEQYF	TGTGCCAGCAGCGCCCGGACAGGCTCCTACGAGCAGTACTTC
TRBV19	TRBJ1-2	many	TRBD1	CASREARQGYGYTF	TGTGCCAGTAGGGAAGCAAGACAGGGTTATGGCTACACCTTC
TRBV7-2	TRBJ2-5	.	.	CASSLSIRLQETQYF	TGTGCCAGCAGCTTATCGATAAGGCTTCAAGAGACCCAGTACTTC
TRBV7-9	TRBJ1-3	many	TRBD1	CASSTSGQSSGNTIYF	TGTGCCAGCAGCACATCGGGACAGAGCTCTGGAAACACCATATATTTT
TRBV29-1	TRBJ2-6	.	.	CSVAVSGANVPTF	TGCAGCGTTGCCGTCTCTGGGGCCAACGTCCCGACTTTC
TRBV24-1	TRBJ1-1	few	.	CATSDSQGNDEAFF	TGTGCCACCAGTGATTCCCAGGGAAATGATGAAGCTTTCTTT
TRBV7-2	TRBJ2-1	few	TRBD2	CASSFRLAGYNEQFF	TGTGCCAGCAGCTTTCGACTAGCGGGTTACAATGAGCAGTTCTTC
TRBV2	TRBJ1-1	many	.	CASHSSTEAFF	TGTGCCAGCCATAGTAGCACTGAAGCTTTCTTT
TRBV4-3	TRBJ1-2	few	.	CASSQDPSNYGYTF	TGCGCCAGCAGCCAAGACCCAAGTAACTATGGCTACACCTTC
TRBV20-1	TRBJ1-5	.	.	CSASRQGSNQPQHF	TGCAGTGCTAGTAGGCAGGGAAGCAATCAGCCCCAGCATTTT
TRBV5-1	TRBJ1-1	many	TRBD1	CASSFGQAKNTEAFF	TGCGCCAGCAGCTTCGGACAGGCCAAGAACACTGAAGCTTTCTTT
TRBV11-2	TRBJ1-6	.	TRBD1	CASSLLEARGPESSYNSPLHF	TGTGCCAGCAGCTTATTAGAGGCCAGGGGGCCCGAGAGCTCCTATAATTCACCCCTCCACTTT
TRBV7-2	TRBJ2-7	.	TRBD1	CASSSPDRERQYF	TGTGCCAGCAGCTCCCCGGACAGGGAGAGGCAGTACTTC
TRBV12-3/TRBV12-4	TRBJ2-5	.	.	CASSLSSPSWWGTQETQYF	TGTGCCAGCAGTTTGAGCAGTCCTTCTTGGTGGGGAACCCAAGAGACCCAGTACTTC
TRBV10-2	TRBJ2-5	few	.	CASSTQGQETRYF	TGCGCCAGCAGTACACAGGGACAAGAGACCCGGTACTTC
TRBV6-5	TRBJ1-1	.	.	CASRRQLMNTEAFF	TGTGCCAGCAGACGACAACTCATGAACACTGAAGCTTTCTTT
TRBV4-3	TRBJ1-4	few	.	CASSQDRGYREKLFF	TGCGCCAGCAGCCAAGACCGTGGGTACAGGGAAAAACTGTTTTTT
TRBV20-1	TRBJ1-4	many	.	CSARLGGHREKLFF	TGCAGTGCTAGATTAGGGGGGCATCGAGAAAAACTGTTTTTT
TRBV12-1	TRBJ1-5	.	.	CAGSFSAGTAFNQPQHF	TGTGCCGGCAGCTTTTCGGCCGGGACAGCTTTCAATCAGCCCCAGCATTTT
TRBV9	TRBJ2-5	few	TRBD2	CASSSRTPLAGQETQYF	TGTGCCAGCAGCTCGAGGACCCCCCTAGCGGGCCAAGAGACCCAGTACTTC
TRBV19	TRBJ1-1	few	TRBD1	CASRGRTGQGVTEAFF	TGTGCCAGTAGGGGAAGGACCGGACAGGGGGTGACTGAAGCTTTCTTT
TRBV11-2	TRBJ2-5	many	.	CASSDVRGPTPLETQYF	TGTGCCAGCAGCGACGTGAGGGGCCCGACGCCGTTGGAGACCCAGTACTTC
TRBV6-5	TRBJ2-2	.	.	CASSYGTARESRTGELFF	TGTGCCAGCAGTTACGGGACAGCGCGGGAGTCCCGCACCGGGGAGCTGTTTTTT
TRBV16	TRBJ1-2	few	.	CASSQSDRNYGYTF	TGTGCCAGCAGCCAATCGGACAGAAACTATGGCTACACCTTC
TRBV20-1	TRBJ2-7	.	TRBD1	CSASNRGQSAYEQYF	TGCAGTGCTTCCAACAGGGGGCAGAGCGCCTACGAGCAGTACTTC
TRBV25-1	TRBJ2-7	.	TRBD1	CASRGPTGTNEQYF	TGTGCCAGCAGAGGACCGACAGGGACAAACGAGCAGTACTTC
TRBV20-1	TRBJ2-1	.	TRBD2	CSALTSGGPDRNEQFF	TGCAGTGCCCTGACTAGCGGGGGGCCTGACCGAAATGAGCAGTTCTTC
TRBV19	TRBJ1-5	few	.	CAGGRGHAQPQHF	TGTGCCGGGGGAAGGGGCCATGCGCAGCCCCAGCATTTT
TRBV11-2	TRBJ2-6	.	TRBD1	CAGSLEETGGFVLTF	TGTGCCGGCAGCTTAGAGGAGACAGGGGGCTTCGTCCTGACTTTC
TRBV9	TRBJ1-6	many	.	CASSVGGDSPLHF	TGTGCCAGCAGCGTCGGGGGGGACTCACCCCTCCACTTT
TRBV7-2	TRBJ1-4	.	.	CASSPLLEGTSEKLFF	TGTGCCAGCAGCCCCTTGTTGGAGGGGACTAGCGAAAAACTGTTTTTT
TRBV9	TRBJ1-5	.	TRBD1	CASSVAPGQGAMDF	TGTGCCAGCAGCGTAGCTCCGGGACAGGGGGCCATGGATTTT
TRBV28	TRBJ2-2	few	.	CASTLQGPSTGELFF	TGTGCCAGCACCCTACAGGGTCCGTCGACCGGGGAGCTGTTTTTT